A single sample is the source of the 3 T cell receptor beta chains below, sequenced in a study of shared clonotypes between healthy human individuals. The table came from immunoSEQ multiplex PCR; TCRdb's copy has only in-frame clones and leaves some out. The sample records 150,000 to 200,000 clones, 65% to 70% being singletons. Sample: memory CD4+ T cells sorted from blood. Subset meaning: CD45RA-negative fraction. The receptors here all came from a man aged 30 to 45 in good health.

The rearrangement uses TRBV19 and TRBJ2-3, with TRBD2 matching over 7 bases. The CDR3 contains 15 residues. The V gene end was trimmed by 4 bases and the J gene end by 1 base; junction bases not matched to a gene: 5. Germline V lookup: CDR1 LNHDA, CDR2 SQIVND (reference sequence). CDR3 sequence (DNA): TGTGCCAGTAGTAAGGGACTACCTGGCACAGATACGCAGTATTTT. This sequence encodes CASSKGLPGTDTQYF. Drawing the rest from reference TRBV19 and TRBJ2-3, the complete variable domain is DGGITQSPKYLFRKEGQNVTLSCEQNLNHDAMYWYRQDPGQGLRLIYYSQIVNDFQKGDIAEGYSVSREKKESFPLTVTSAQKNPTAFYLCASSKGLPGTDTQYFGPGTRLTVL.

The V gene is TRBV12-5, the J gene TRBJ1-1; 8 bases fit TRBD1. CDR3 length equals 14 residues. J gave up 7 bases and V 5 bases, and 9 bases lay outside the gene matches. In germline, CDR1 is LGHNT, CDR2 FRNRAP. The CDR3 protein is CASGPRDRTNEAFF. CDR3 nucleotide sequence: TGTGCTAGTGGTCCCCGGGACAGGACGAATGAAGCTTTCTTT.

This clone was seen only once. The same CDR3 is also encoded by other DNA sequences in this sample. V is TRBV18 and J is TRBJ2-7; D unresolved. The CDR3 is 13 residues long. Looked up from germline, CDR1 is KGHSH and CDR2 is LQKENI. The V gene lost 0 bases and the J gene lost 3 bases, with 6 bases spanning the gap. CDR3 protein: CASSPPGNYEQYF. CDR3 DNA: TGTGCCAGCTCACCACCGGGCAACTACGAGCAGTACTTC.